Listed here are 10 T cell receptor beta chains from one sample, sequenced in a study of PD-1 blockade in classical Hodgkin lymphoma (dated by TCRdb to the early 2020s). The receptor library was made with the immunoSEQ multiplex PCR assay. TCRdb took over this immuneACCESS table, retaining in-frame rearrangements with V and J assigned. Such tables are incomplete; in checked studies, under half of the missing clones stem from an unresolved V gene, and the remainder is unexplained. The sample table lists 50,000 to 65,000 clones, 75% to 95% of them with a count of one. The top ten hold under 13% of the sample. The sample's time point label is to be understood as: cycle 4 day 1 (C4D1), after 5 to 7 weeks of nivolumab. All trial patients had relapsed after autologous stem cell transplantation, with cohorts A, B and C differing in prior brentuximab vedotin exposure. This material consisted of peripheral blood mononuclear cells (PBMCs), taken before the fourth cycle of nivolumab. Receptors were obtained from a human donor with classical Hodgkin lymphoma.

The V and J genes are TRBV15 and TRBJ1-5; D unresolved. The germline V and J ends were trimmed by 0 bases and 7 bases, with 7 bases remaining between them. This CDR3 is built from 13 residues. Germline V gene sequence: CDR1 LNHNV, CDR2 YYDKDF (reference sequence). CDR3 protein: CATSRDFGQPQHF. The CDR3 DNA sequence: TGTGCCACCAGCAGAGATTTTGGGCAGCCCCAGCATTTT.

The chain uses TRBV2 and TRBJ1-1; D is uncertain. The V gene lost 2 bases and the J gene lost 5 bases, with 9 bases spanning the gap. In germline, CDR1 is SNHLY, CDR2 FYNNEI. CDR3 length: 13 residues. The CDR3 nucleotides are TGTGCCAGCAGTGAAAACCGGGAGACTGAAGCTTTCTTT. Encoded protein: CASSENRETEAFF.

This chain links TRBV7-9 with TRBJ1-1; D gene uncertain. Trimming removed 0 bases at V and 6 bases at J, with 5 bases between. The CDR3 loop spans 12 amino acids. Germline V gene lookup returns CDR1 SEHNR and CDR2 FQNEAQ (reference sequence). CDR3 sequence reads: CASSLAGAEAFF. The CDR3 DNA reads TGTGCCAGCAGCTTAGCCGGAGCTGAAGCTTTCTTT.

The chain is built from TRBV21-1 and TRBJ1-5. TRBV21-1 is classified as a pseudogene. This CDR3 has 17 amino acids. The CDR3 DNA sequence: TGTGCCAGCAGCTCGCATACAAGGCCCGTCTCCAATCAGCCCCAGCATTTT. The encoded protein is CASSSHTRPVSNQPQHF.

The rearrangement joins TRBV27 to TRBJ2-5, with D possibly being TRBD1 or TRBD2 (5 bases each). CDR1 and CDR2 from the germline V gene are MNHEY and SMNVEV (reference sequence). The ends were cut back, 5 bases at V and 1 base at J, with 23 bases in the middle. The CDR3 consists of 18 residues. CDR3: CASSQGRRALGVQETQYF. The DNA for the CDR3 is TGTGCCAGCAGTCAGGGACGCCGGGCCCTAGGGGTCCAAGAGACCCAGTACTTC.

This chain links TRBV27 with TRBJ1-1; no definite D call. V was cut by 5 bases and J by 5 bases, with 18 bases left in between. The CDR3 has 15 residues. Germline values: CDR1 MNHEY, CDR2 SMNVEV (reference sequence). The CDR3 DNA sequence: TGTGCCAGCAGTCCCGGAGGGCGCGTATGGACTGAAGCTTTCTTT. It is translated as CASSPGGRVWTEAFF.

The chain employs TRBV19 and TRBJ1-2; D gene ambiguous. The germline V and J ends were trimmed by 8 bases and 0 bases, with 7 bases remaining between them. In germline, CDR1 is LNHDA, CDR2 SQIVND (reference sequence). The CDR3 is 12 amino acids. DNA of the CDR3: TGTGCCAGTGCCACCACTAACTATGGCTACACCTTC. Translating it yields CASATTNYGYTF.

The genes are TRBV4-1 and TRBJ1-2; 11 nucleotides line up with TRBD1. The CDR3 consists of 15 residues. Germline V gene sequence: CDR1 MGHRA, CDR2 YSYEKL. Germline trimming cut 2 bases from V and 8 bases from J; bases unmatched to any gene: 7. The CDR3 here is CASSQPGQGAFGYTF. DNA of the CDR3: TGCGCCAGCAGCCAACCCGGACAGGGGGCGTTCGGCTACACCTTC.

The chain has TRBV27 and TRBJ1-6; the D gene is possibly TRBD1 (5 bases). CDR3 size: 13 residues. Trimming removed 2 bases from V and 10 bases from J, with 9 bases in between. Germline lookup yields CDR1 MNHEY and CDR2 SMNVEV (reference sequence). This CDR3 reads CASSLGAQSPLHF. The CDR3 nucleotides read TGTGCCAGCAGTTTAGGGGCTCAGTCACCCCTCCACTTT.

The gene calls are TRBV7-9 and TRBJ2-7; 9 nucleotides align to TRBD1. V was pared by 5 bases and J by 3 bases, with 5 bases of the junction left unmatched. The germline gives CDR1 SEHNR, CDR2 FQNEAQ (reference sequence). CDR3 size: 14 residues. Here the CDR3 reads CASSGTGFFYEQYF. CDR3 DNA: TGTGCCAGCAGCGGGACAGGGTTTTTCTACGAGCAGTACTTC.